Reported below is one TCR beta chain. Participants came from about 23 US areas, aged about 18 to 90 years. Which cohort a participant joined came from the clinical history participants gave. Here immunoSEQ multiplex PCR was the method, and the copy in TCRdb shows in-frame clones only, minus some. The sample contains 200,000 to 250,000 clones, 65% to 85% of which appear only once. This specimen belongs to a study of blood T cell repertoires in COVID-19. The CDR3 has 15 residues. Germline assignment: CDR1 MDHEN and CDR2 SYDVKM. V lost 4 bases and J 8 bases, leaving 20 bases between the germline ends. The sequencing input was PBMCs or T cells enriched from blood (not recorded which). This sequence was found in a woman between 35 and 50 years old with acute COVID-19. The chain carries TRBV28 and TRBJ1-2, with a possible D match to TRBD1 (6 bases). CDR3 nucleotides: TGTGCCAGCAGTTCGGAGGTCTTTACAAGGGGGGGCTACACCTTC. This gives the protein CASSSEVFTRGGYTF.